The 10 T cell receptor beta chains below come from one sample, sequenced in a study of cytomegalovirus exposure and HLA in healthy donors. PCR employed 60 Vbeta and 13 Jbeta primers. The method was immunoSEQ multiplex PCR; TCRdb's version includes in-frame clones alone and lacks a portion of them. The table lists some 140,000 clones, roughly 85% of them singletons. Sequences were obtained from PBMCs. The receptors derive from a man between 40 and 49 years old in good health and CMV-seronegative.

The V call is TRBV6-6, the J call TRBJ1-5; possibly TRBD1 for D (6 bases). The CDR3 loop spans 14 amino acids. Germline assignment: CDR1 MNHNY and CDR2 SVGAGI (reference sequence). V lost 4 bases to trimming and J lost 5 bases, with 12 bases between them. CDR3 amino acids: CASSSGTLYQPQHF. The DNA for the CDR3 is TGTGCCAGCAGTTCCGGGACACTCTATCAGCCCCAGCATTTT.

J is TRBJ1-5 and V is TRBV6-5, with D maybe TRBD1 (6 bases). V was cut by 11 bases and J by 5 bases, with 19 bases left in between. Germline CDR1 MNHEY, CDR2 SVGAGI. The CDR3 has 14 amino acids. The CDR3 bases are TGTGCCTCCCAGCCCACAGGGAACGATCAGCCCCAGCATTTT. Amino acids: CASQPTGNDQPQHF.

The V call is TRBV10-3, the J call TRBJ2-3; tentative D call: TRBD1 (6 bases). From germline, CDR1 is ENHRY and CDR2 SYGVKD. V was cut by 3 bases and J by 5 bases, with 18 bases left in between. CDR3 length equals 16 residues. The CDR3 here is CAISDRDTISQDTQYF. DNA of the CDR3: TGTGCCATCAGTGATAGGGACACCATATCTCAAGATACGCAGTATTTT.

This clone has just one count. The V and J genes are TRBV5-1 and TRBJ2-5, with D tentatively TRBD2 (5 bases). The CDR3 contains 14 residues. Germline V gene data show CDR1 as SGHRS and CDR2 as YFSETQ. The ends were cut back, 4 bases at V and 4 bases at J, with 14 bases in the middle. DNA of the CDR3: TGCGCCAGCAGCATAGCGCGGGCTCTAGAGACCCAGTACTTC. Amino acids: CASSIARALETQYF.

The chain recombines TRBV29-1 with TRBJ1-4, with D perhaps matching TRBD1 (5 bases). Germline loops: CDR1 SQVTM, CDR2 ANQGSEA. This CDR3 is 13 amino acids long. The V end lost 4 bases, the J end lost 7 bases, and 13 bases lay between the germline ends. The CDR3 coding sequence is TGCAGCGTTGTGAGCAGCGGGGCTGAAAAACTGTTTTTT. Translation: CSVVSSGAEKLFF. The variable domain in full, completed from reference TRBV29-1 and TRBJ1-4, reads SAVISQKPSRDICQRGTSLTIQCQVDSQVTMMFWYRQQPGQSLTLIATANQGSEATYESGFVIDKFPISRPNLTFSTLTVSNMSPEDSSIYLCSVVSSGAEKLFFGSGTQLSVL.

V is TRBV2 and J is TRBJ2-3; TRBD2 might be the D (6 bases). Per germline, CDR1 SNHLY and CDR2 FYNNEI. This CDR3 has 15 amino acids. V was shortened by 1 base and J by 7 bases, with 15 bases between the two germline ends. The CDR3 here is CASSEVGSLGNTQYF. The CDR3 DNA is TGTGCCAGCAGTGAAGTCGGGAGTCTGGGGAATACGCAGTATTTT.

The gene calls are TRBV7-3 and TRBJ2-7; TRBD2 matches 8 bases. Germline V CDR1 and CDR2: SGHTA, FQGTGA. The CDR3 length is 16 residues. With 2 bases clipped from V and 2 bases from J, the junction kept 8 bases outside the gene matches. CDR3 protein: CASSLVGGGAAYEQYF. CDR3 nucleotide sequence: TGTGCCAGCAGCTTAGTCGGGGGGGGCGCGGCCTACGAGCAGTACTTC.

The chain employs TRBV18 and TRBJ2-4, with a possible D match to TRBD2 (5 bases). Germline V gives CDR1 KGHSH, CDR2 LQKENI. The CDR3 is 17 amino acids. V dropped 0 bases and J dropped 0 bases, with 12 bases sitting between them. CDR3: CASSPPGAELAKNIQYF. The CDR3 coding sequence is TGTGCCAGCTCACCACCGGGAGCAGAGCTAGCCAAAAACATTCAGTACTTC.

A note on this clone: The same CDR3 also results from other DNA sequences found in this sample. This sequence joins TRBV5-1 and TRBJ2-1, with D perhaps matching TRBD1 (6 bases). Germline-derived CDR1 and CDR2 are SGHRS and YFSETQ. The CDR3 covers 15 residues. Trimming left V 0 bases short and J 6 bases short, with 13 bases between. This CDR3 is CASSLGDTSVNEQFF. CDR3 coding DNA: TGCGCCAGCAGCTTGGGGGACACGAGCGTCAATGAGCAGTTCTTC.

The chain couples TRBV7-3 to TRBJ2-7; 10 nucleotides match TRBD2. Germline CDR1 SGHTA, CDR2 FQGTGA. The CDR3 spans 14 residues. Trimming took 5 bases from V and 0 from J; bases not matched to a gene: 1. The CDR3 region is CASSTSGTSYEQYF. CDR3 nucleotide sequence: TGTGCCAGCAGCACTAGCGGGACCTCCTACGAGCAGTACTTC.